The clone carrying this T cell receptor (beta chain) was detected a few times. As yet, its antigen is unknown. The CDR3 totals 12 residues. Per the germline V gene, CDR1 is MNHNS and CDR2 is SASEGT. A second roughly 6 to 11 cycle PCR used barcoded and J-beta primers. From the 5' RACE reads, TCRdb called clonotypes with MiXCR, one entry per CDR3 protein. The data show some 760,000 distinct CDR3 sequences, about 25% seen once. These data are taken from a study of blood T cells in healthy people across ages. Study-wide points: The recorded TCR beta diversity per million T cells decreased in a roughly linear manner with age. Expanded clonotype changes were possibly confounded by unknown donor CMV status.

The same specimen was also included in a second study, on T cells of mothers and their children. This second report adds: Samples came from a few healthy Caucasian mothers and their six children. Similar effects of thymic selection on TCR recombination output were recorded in related and unrelated pairs.

This sequence joins TRBV6-1 and TRBJ2-4; D call uncertain. The specimen sequenced was blood. The receptor's source is a boy aged 5-17 years in good health. CDR3: CAVSTGINIQYF. The CDR3 region has the DNA TGTGCTGTCTCCACCGGAATCAACATTCAGTACTTC.